This is a list of T cell receptor beta chains from one sample in a study of T-cell reconstitution after alpha-beta-depleted transplantation in children. TCRdb reprocessed the PCR reads via MiXCR and lists one record per CDR3 protein. The sample shows 200,000 to 300,000 distinct CDR3 sequences, 12% of them seen only once. Material: PBMCs from the stem cell graft donor, obtained from the stem cell graft. The origin of the receptors is a human donor who donated a stem cell graft to a child with acute lymphoblastic leukemia. Both conserved end residues are part of each CDR3. A D gene is named only where the DNA matches it firmly. Expanded clones get a size class; other rows say once, few or many, or leave the size out.

d_call	cdr3_length	j_call	clone_size	v_call	cdr3_nt	cdr3_aa
TRBD2	14	TRBJ2-7	many	TRBV20-1	TGCAGTGCTCGAAGGACTAGCGTCGTCTACGAGCAGTACTTC	CSARRTSVVYEQYF
TRBD2	16	TRBJ2-1	many	TRBV19	TGTGCCAGTAGTATGTCCGGGAGGGCGTCCTACAATGAGCAGTTCTTC	CASSMSGRASYNEQFF
NA	15	TRBJ1-5	NA	TRBV2	TGTGCCAGCAGTGAATTTGACGGTTCCAATCAGCCCCAGCATTTT	CASSEFDGSNQPQHF
NA	16	TRBJ1-5	many	TRBV7-2	TGTGCCAGCAGCTTAGCTAACAGGGAGTTCGGTCAGCCCCAGCATTTT	CASSLANREFGQPQHF
TRBD1	14	TRBJ1-4	many	TRBV5-1	TGCGCCAGCAGTCAGGGACAGGGGAATGAAAAACTGTTTTTT	CASSQGQGNEKLFF
NA	12	TRBJ2-5	many	TRBV7-8	TGTGCCAGCAGCGTCAGGAGGGAGACCCAGTACTTC	CASSVRRETQYF
TRBD1	14	TRBJ2-4	many	TRBV5-1	TGCGCCAGCAGCGCCCGGGACAGTTCGAACATTCAGTACTTC	CASSARDSSNIQYF
NA	17	TRBJ2-7	many	TRBV5-7	TGTGCCAGCAGCTTGGACAGGAGTTGGGGGTCCTCCTACGAGCAGTACTTC	CASSLDRSWGSSYEQYF
TRBD2	17	TRBJ2-1	many	TRBV7-9	TGTGCCAGCAGCACTCCAGGACTAGCGGGACGGGGCAATGAGCAGTTCTTC	CASSTPGLAGRGNEQFF
NA	12	TRBJ2-1	many	TRBV25-1	TGTGCCAGCAGTGAAGTGCAGAATGAGCAGTTCTTC	CASSEVQNEQFF
TRBD1	17	TRBJ2-1	few	TRBV19	TGTGCCACATCCGGGACAGGGGGCGTGTGGGGAGACAATGAGCAGTTCTTC	CATSGTGGVWGDNEQFF
NA	16	TRBJ2-3	many	TRBV20-1	TGCAGTGTCCGGGAGAAGACCGAGATCTTCACAGATACGCAGTATTTT	CSVREKTEIFTDTQYF
NA	15	TRBJ1-3	many	TRBV6-1	TGTGCCAGCAAAGGGAAAAGGGGCTCTGGAAACACCATATATTTT	CASKGKRGSGNTIYF
NA	11	TRBJ2-5	few	TRBV20-1	TGCAGTGCTCCGGGACGGCAAACCCAGTACTTC	CSAPGRQTQYF
NA	14	TRBJ1-4	few	TRBV29-1	TGCAGCGTATCCCAAGGTGCAACTAATGAAAAACTGTTTTTT	CSVSQGATNEKLFF
TRBD2	15	TRBJ2-3	many	TRBV20-1	TGCAGTGCTAGAGATGGCGGGAGTGGGACAGATACGCAGTATTTT	CSARDGGSGTDTQYF
NA	14	TRBJ1-2	many	TRBV5-1	TGCGCCAGCAGCTTGGCCGGGACTAGCAATGGCTACACCTTC	CASSLAGTSNGYTF
NA	14	TRBJ2-4	many	TRBV20-1	TGCAGTTGCAGGAGTTCCATAGCCAAAAACATTCAGTACTTC	CSCRSSIAKNIQYF
TRBD2	16	TRBJ2-1	few	TRBV7-2	TGTGCCAGCAGTCTTACACTAGCGGGAGGGCCGAAAGAGCAGTTCTTC	CASSLTLAGGPKEQFF
NA	12	TRBJ1-2	many	TRBV20-1	TGCAGTGCTACGGGCCTGCACGATGGCTACACCTTC	CSATGLHDGYTF
TRBD2	14	TRBJ2-2	many	TRBV20-1	TGCAGTGGCCGACTAGCGGGGGGGTCCGGGGAGCTGTTTTTT	CSGRLAGGSGELFF